This T cell receptor beta chain appears in the sequencing data of a study of CD8 T cells in ankylosing spondylitis. For TCR beta, libraries came from quantitative 5'-RACE with molecular barcodes. One entry per CDR3 protein, called by TCRdb with MiXCR from the 5' RACE reads. This table holds about 24,000 distinct CDR3 sequences, about an eighth found once. Between the trimmed V and J ends, which lost 5 bases and 6 bases, there was a span of 6 bases. The CDR3 runs 10 residues. Germline V gene lookup returns CDR1 SQVTM and CDR2 ANQGSEA. This clonotype was counted between two and nine times. Sequencing was done on a sample of blood. The receptor comes from a male donor with ankylosing spondylitis or in good health (not recorded which). V and J are TRBV29-1 and TRBJ2-3; unclear D gene. Here the CDR3 DNA reads TGCAGCGTTCAGGAGGATACGCAGTATTTT. It yields the protein CSVQEDTQYF.